Each of the 30 T cell receptor beta chains below was sequenced from the same sample in a study of cytomegalovirus exposure and HLA in healthy donors. The PCR was carried out with 60 Vbeta primers and 13 Jbeta primers. Produced via immunoSEQ multiplex PCR; TCRdb's table is partial and in-frame only. The table lists 200,000 to 250,000 clones, more than 75% of them singletons. Sequences were obtained from PBMCs. The receptors here all came from a human donor in good health.

The chain joins TRBV6-6 to TRBJ2-5; 7 bases map to TRBD1. V gave up 2 bases and J gave up 1 base; unmatched junction bases: 4. The CDR3 covers 15 residues. The germline gives CDR1 MNHNY, CDR2 SVGAGI (reference sequence). CDR3 sequence reads: CASSYGTVSQETQYF. Written as DNA, the CDR3 is TGTGCCAGCAGTTACGGGACAGTCTCCCAAGAGACCCAGTACTTC.

This chain uses TRBV4-1 with TRBJ2-1; 12 bases are a match to TRBD2. The trim removed 4 bases at V and 8 bases at J, leaving 6 bases unmatched. CDR1 and CDR2 from the germline V gene are MGHRA and YSYEKL. The CDR3 runs 15 residues. CDR3 amino acids: CASSLPSGRAHEQFF. CDR3 DNA sequence: TGCGCCAGCAGCCTACCTAGCGGGAGGGCACATGAGCAGTTCTTC.

The sample holds a few counts of this clone. The genes are TRBV10-3 and TRBJ1-2, with D unclear. V lost 0 bases, J lost 8 bases, and 16 bases lay in between. CDR1 and CDR2 from the germline V gene are ENHRY and SYGVKD. The CDR3 spans 15 residues. CDR3 coding DNA: TGTGCCATCAGTGAGTCCGCAGGTCAACCCAGAGGCTACACCTTC. Its protein is CAISESAGQPRGYTF.

The chain combines TRBV19 with TRBJ2-7; possible D gene TRBD2, 6 bases. This CDR3 region has 13 residues. The germline V and J ends were trimmed by 7 bases and 4 bases, with 14 bases remaining between them. CDR1 is LNHDA, CDR2 SQIVND, per germline (reference sequence). The DNA for the CDR3 is TGTGCCAGTACGGGGGTTGGTGGATACGAGCAGTACTTC. This translates into CASTGVGGYEQYF. The variable domain in full, completed from reference TRBV19 and TRBJ2-7, reads DGGITQSPKYLFRKEGQNVTLSCEQNLNHDAMYWYRQDPGQGLRLIYYSQIVNDFQKGDIAEGYSVSREKKESFPLTVTSAQKNPTAFYLCASTGVGGYEQYFGPGTRLTVT.

This clone was recorded a few times. J is TRBJ1-1 and V is TRBV5-1, with D perhaps matching TRBD1 (5 bases). CDR1 is SGHRS, CDR2 YFSETQ, per germline. The CDR3 has 15 amino acids. The germline V and J ends were trimmed by 2 bases and 6 bases, with 17 bases remaining between them. The CDR3, as DNA: TGCGCCAGCAGCTTCGACAGCTCGGGTAGGGCTGAAGCTTTCTTT. Its protein product is CASSFDSSGRAEAFF. Based on the CDR3 plus reference TRBV5-1 and TRBJ1-1, the full variable domain is KAGVTQTPRYLIKTRGQQVTLSCSPISGHRSVSWYQQTPGQGLQFLFEYFSETQRNKGNFPGRFSGRQFSNSRSEMNVSTLELGDSALYLCASSFDSSGRAEAFFGQGTRLTVV.

This clone was detected once. The chain links TRBV27 to TRBJ2-7; D is unresolved. The CDR3 extends over 13 amino acids. Trimming shortened V by 4 bases and J by 1 base, and 8 bases separated the two germline ends. The germline V gene encodes CDR1 MNHEY and CDR2 SMNVEV (reference sequence). The CDR3 sequence: CASSSFSSYEQYF. The DNA for the CDR3 is TGTGCCAGCAGTTCCTTTTCTTCCTACGAGCAGTACTTC.

CDR3 protein: CAINGQGRNEQFF. Written as DNA, the CDR3 is TGTGCCATCAACGGACAGGGTAGGAATGAGCAGTTCTTC. This chain uses TRBV10-3 with TRBJ2-1, with TRBD1 matching 8 bases. Trimming cost V 7 bases and J 7 bases; bases outside gene matches: 6. This CDR3 comprises 13 residues. Per the germline V gene, CDR1 is ENHRY and CDR2 is SYGVKD.

This chain links TRBV19 with TRBJ1-1; maybe TRBD1 (5 bases). CDR1 and CDR2 from the germline V gene are LNHDA and SQIVND (reference sequence). The V and J ends lost 6 bases and 0 bases respectively, with 14 bases between them. This CDR3 spans 15 amino acids. CDR3: CASSKPTALNTEAFF. DNA of the CDR3: TGTGCCAGTAGCAAGCCGACAGCGTTGAACACTGAAGCTTTCTTT.

As to this clone: The sample carries other DNA sequences with the same CDR3. CDR3 DNA: TGCGCCAGCAGCTTGGCAGGGCCCTACGAGCAGTACTTC. Residues: CASSLAGPYEQYF. The chain carries TRBV5-1 and TRBJ2-7, with D perhaps matching TRBD1 (5 bases). CDR3 length: 13 residues. Deletions cut 0 bases from V and 2 bases from J, with 6 bases between. From germline, CDR1 is SGHRS and CDR2 YFSETQ. Using reference TRBV5-1 and TRBJ2-7 for the parts outside the CDR3, the full variable domain is KAGVTQTPRYLIKTRGQQVTLSCSPISGHRSVSWYQQTPGQGLQFLFEYFSETQRNKGNFPGRFSGRQFSNSRSEMNVSTLELGDSALYLCASSLAGPYEQYFGPGTRLTVT.

The genes are TRBV7-2 and TRBJ2-1; 8 bases are a match to TRBD2. With 5 bases clipped from V and 8 bases from J, the junction kept 14 bases outside the gene matches. The CDR3 consists of 16 residues. Germline V gene data show CDR1 as SGHTA and CDR2 as FQGNSA. CDR3 bases: TGTGCCAGCAGCCCCTTAGCGGGAAACTTCGTCGATGAGCAGTTCTTC. Its translation is CASSPLAGNFVDEQFF.

The V call is TRBV7-2, the J call TRBJ2-3; D gene ambiguous. Trimming shortened V by 1 base and J by 5 bases, and 4 bases separated the two germline ends. This CDR3 contains 12 residues. Germline CDR1 reads SGHTA; CDR2 reads FQGNSA. CDR3 sequence: CASSLERDTQYF. The CDR3, as DNA: TGTGCCAGCAGCTTAGAGCGAGATACGCAGTATTTT.

This chain's CDR3 is CATTDGTFQPQHF. The DNA for the CDR3 is TGTGCCACCACGGACGGGACTTTTCAGCCCCAGCATTTT. The rearrangement joins TRBV6-1 to TRBJ1-5; the D gene is possibly TRBD1 (5 bases). Germline-derived CDR1 and CDR2 are MNHNS and SASEGT. V was shortened by 10 bases and J by 6 bases, with 16 bases between the two germline ends. The length of the CDR3 is 13 residues.

The V gene is TRBV7-2, the J gene TRBJ2-1; weak D call: TRBD2 (6 bases). Germline CDR1 and CDR2: SGHTA and FQGNSA. This CDR3 region has 13 residues. V dropped 6 bases and J dropped 6 bases, with 12 bases sitting between them. The CDR3 DNA reads TGTGCCAGCAGGGCGGGACTCACCAATGAGCAGTTCTTC. Protein product: CASRAGLTNEQFF.

The chain joins TRBV11-2 to TRBJ2-1; D possibly corresponds to TRBD2 (5 bases). Germline CDR1 SGHAT, CDR2 FQNNGV. The CDR3 length is 15 residues. Trimming took 4 bases from V and 4 from J, leaving 14 bases between them. The CDR3 here is CASSSSLVGYNEQFF. Written as DNA, the CDR3 is TGTGCCAGCAGCTCGTCACTAGTTGGGTACAATGAGCAGTTCTTC.

The rearrangement links TRBV7-6 to TRBJ1-3, with a possible D match to TRBD1 (5 bases). The CDR3 spans 15 residues. V shed 9 bases and J shed 4 bases, with 19 bases lying between them. The germline V gene encodes CDR1 SGHVS and CDR2 FNYEAQ. CDR3 sequence: CASQPNSGVGNTIYF. In DNA form, the CDR3 reads TGTGCCAGTCAACCCAACTCGGGGGTCGGAAACACCATATATTTT.

The J gene is TRBJ2-1, the V gene TRBV11-3; 8 nucleotides line up with TRBD2. After removal of 4 bases from V and 5 bases from J, the junction contained 7 bases not matched to a gene. The CDR3 loop spans 15 amino acids. Germline V gives CDR1 SGHNT, CDR2 YENEEA. This chain's CDR3 is CASSSGLAGDNEQFF. CDR3 in DNA: TGTGCCAGCAGCTCAGGGCTAGCGGGTGACAATGAGCAGTTCTTC.

This clone was observed a handful of times. V and J are TRBV11-2 and TRBJ1-1, with 7 bases that match TRBD1. CDR3 length equals 14 residues. Per germline, CDR1 SGHAT and CDR2 FQNNGV. V lost 1 base to trimming and J lost 10 bases; unmatched junction nucleotides: 9. Written as DNA, the CDR3 is TGTGCCAGCAGCTTAGGCCGGGACAGAGGGGGAGCTTTCTTT. It encodes CASSLGRDRGGAFF.

The genes are TRBV7-6 and TRBJ2-7, with D uncertain. The CDR3 spans 13 residues. The germline gives CDR1 SGHVS, CDR2 FNYEAQ. V lost 3 bases and J lost 2, with 8 bases in between. CDR3 sequence reads: CASSFDKTYEQYF. CDR3 nucleotides: TGTGCCAGCAGCTTTGACAAGACCTACGAGCAGTACTTC.

The chain recombines TRBV5-1 with TRBJ1-2; the D gene is possibly TRBD1 (5 bases). The CDR3 has 14 residues. V was shortened by 4 bases and J by 4 bases, with 14 bases between the two germline ends. Germline V gene sequence: CDR1 SGHRS, CDR2 YFSETQ. The CDR3: CASSPRTTRYGYTF. CDR3 DNA: TGCGCCAGCAGCCCCCGGACAACACGCTATGGCTACACCTTC. Based on the CDR3 plus reference TRBV5-1 and TRBJ1-2, the full variable domain is KAGVTQTPRYLIKTRGQQVTLSCSPISGHRSVSWYQQTPGQGLQFLFEYFSETQRNKGNFPGRFSGRQFSNSRSEMNVSTLELGDSALYLCASSPRTTRYGYTFGSGTRLTVV.

This chain connects TRBV19 to TRBJ1-2; TRBD1 aligns across 8 bases. The junction had 4 bases not matched to a gene; V was cut back by 4 bases and J by 6 bases. CDR1 and CDR2 (germline): LNHDA, SQIVND (reference sequence). The CDR3 consists of 13 residues. This CDR3 is CASSTTQGDGYTF. CDR3 DNA: TGTGCCAGTAGTACCACACAGGGGGATGGCTACACCTTC.

The chain has TRBV7-8 and TRBJ1-1, with no clear D. The CDR3 runs to 13 residues. Trimming stripped 5 bases from V and 0 bases from J, with 7 bases between. CDR1 and CDR2 (germline): SGHVS, FQNEAQ. CDR3 sequence (DNA): TGTGCCAGCAGCCGCCAGGTGAACACTGAAGCTTTCTTT. Translation gives CASSRQVNTEAFF.

Worth noting for this clone: A junction end diverges from the germline sequence, so it may reflect a read error. The V gene is TRBV7-7, the J gene TRBJ2-1, with 8 bases identical to TRBD2. The CDR3 is 15 amino acids. Germline CDR1 reads SSHAT; CDR2 reads FNYEAQ (reference sequence). CDR3 in DNA: TGTGCTAGCAGCTCGGGAGGGAGCTCCTACAATGAGCAGTTCTTC. This codes for CASSSGGSSYNEQFF. Based on the CDR3 plus reference TRBV7-7 and TRBJ2-1, the full variable domain is GAGVSQSPRYKVTKRGQDVTLRCDPISSHATLYWYQQALGQGPEFLTYFNYEAQPDKSGLPSDRFSAERPEGSISTLTIQRTEQRDSAMYRCASSSGGSSYNEQFFGPGTRLTVL.

The V call is TRBV7-6, the J call TRBJ2-5, with 12 bases that match TRBD2. The CDR3 sequence is 18 residues long. Germline CDR1 is SGHVS and CDR2 is FNYEAQ. Trimming took 0 bases from V and 2 from J; bases not matched to a gene: 7. CDR3 bases: TGTGCCAGCAGCTTAGCCCCGGGACTAGCGGGCCCACAAGAGACCCAGTACTTC. It encodes CASSLAPGLAGPQETQYF. The complete variable domain, with remaining parts taken from reference TRBV7-6 and TRBJ2-5, reads GAGVSQSPRYKVTKRGQDVALRCDPISGHVSLYWYRQALGQGPEFLTYFNYEAQQDKSGLPNDRFSAERPEGSISTLTIQRTEQRDSAMYRCASSLAPGLAGPQETQYFGPGTRLLVL.

The rearrangement uses TRBV6-5 and TRBJ1-5; 8 bases fit TRBD1. The CDR3 sequence is 15 residues long. Germline assignment: CDR1 MNHEY and CDR2 SVGAGI. Unmatched junction bases numbered 5, after V lost 6 bases and J lost 1 base. The CDR3 loop is CASRPTGDSNQPQHF. The CDR3 DNA follows: TGTGCCAGCAGGCCGACAGGGGACAGCAATCAGCCCCAGCATTTT.

The V and J genes are TRBV18 and TRBJ1-3; the D is unclear. V lost 1 base and J 0 bases, leaving 7 bases between the germline ends. CDR3 length equals 15 residues. CDR1 and CDR2 (germline): KGHSH, LQKENI. CDR3 residues: CASSPQQRSGNTIYF. CDR3 bases: TGTGCCAGCTCACCACAGCAGCGCTCTGGAAACACCATATATTTT. Full variable domain (outside the CDR3, taken from reference TRBV18 and TRBJ1-3): NAGVMQNPRHLVRRRGQEARLRCSPMKGHSHVYWYRQLPEEGLKFMVYLQKENIIDESGMPKERFSAEFPKEGPSILRIQQVVRGDSAAYFCASSPQQRSGNTIYFGEGSWLTVV.

This chain connects TRBV12-5 to TRBJ1-1; 8 nucleotides line up with TRBD1. CDR1 and CDR2 from the germline V gene are LGHNT and FRNRAP. The CDR3 sequence is 17 residues long. J lost 4 bases, V lost 1 base, and 11 bases had no gene match. CDR3 DNA: TGTGCTAGTGGTTTGGGATACGGACAGGGTTTTGGCACTGAAGCTTTCTTT. Protein product: CASGLGYGQGFGTEAFF.

The V call is TRBV9, the J call TRBJ2-7; tentative D call: TRBD1 (6 bases). This CDR3 comprises 12 residues. CDR1 SGDLS and CDR2 YYNGEE come from the germline V gene. V lost 4 bases, J lost 4 bases, and 9 bases lay in between. This CDR3 is CASSHTGYEQYF. In nucleotides, the CDR3 is TGTGCCAGCAGCCATACAGGGTACGAGCAGTACTTC.

This chain connects TRBV10-2 to TRBJ2-3; 7 bases are shared with TRBD2. This CDR3 has 16 residues. Germline V gene data show CDR1 as WSHSY and CDR2 as SAAADI. Losses at the gene ends were 0 bases for V and 4 bases for J; bases not matched to a gene: 7. The CDR3 region is CASSESREGRPDTQYF. CDR3 in DNA: TGCGCCAGCAGTGAGTCAAGGGAGGGACGGCCAGATACGCAGTATTTT.

This chain connects TRBV28 to TRBJ1-1; 10 bases agree with TRBD1. This CDR3 region has 15 residues. Germline CDR1 reads MDHEN; CDR2 reads SYDVKM. V was clipped by 6 bases and J by 3 bases; unmatched bases: 7. CDR3 sequence (DNA): TGTGCCAGCAGCCTAGACAGGGGGCCGCACACTGAAGCTTTCTTT. It codes for CASSLDRGPHTEAFF.

The chain is built from TRBV9 and TRBJ1-4, with D perhaps TRBD1 (5 bases). Trimming took off 3 bases at V and 0 bases at J, with 15 bases between the two ends. Germline V gene lookup returns CDR1 SGDLS and CDR2 YYNGEE. The CDR3 totals 17 residues. The CDR3 region has the DNA TGTGCCAGCAGCGATACTCCCGACAGTGCAACTAATGAAAAACTGTTTTTT. Translation: CASSDTPDSATNEKLFF.